This TCR beta chain was sequenced during a study of T cell responses to AZD1222 COVID-19 vaccine. Trimming removed 6 bases from V and 7 bases from J; junction bases left unmatched: 9. This CDR3 is built from 15 residues. The V gene's germline CDR1 is PRHDT and CDR2 FYEKMQ (reference sequence). TCRdb's table, derived via immunoSEQ multiplex PCR, lists solely in-frame clones and lacks some. Here the sample spans 150,000 to 200,000 clones, over 70% being singletons. The gene calls are TRBV13 and TRBJ1-6; 7 positions match TRBD1. The sequence derives from an adult in good health. The sequencing here drew on peripheral blood, taken on day 0 of MenACWY control vaccination. This chain's CDR3 is CASRSTGTGNSPLHF. CDR3 sequence (DNA): TGTGCCAGCAGATCGACAGGGACGGGAAATTCACCCCTCCACTTT.